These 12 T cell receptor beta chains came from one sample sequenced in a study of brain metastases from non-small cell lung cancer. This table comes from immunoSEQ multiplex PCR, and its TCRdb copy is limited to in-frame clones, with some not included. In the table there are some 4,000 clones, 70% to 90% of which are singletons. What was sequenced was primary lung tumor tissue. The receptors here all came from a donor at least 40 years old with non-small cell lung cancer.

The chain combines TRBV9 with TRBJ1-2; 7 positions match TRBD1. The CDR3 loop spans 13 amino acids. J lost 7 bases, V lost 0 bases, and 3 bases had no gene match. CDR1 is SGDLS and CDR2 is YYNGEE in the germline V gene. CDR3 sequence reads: CASSVGEGAGYTF. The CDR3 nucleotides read TGTGCCAGCAGCGTAGGCGAGGGGGCTGGCTACACCTTC.

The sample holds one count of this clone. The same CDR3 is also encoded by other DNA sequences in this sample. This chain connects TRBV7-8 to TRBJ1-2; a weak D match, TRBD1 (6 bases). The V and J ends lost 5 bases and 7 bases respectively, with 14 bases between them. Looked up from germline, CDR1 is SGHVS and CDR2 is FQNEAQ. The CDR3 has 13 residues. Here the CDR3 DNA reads TGTGCCAGCAGCGAGGGTCGGGGGGCTGGCTACACCTTC. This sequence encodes CASSEGRGAGYTF.

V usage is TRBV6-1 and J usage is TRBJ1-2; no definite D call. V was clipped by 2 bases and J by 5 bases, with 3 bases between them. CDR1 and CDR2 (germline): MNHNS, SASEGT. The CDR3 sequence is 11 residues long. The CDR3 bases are TGTGCCAGCAGTGAAAGATATGGCTACACCTTC. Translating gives CASSERYGYTF.

The CDR3 sequence: CASSQQGAIDEQYF. CDR3 DNA: TGTGCCAGCAGCCAACAGGGGGCAATAGACGAGCAGTACTTC. The chain combines TRBV7-2 with TRBJ2-7; TRBD1 agrees at 9 bases. Trimming removed 5 bases from V and 5 bases from J; junction bases left unmatched: 7. The V gene's germline CDR1 is SGHTA and CDR2 FQGNSA. The CDR3 runs to 14 residues.

The CDR3 DNA reads as TGTGCCAGCTCGCCCGGGGGCAGGTACGTTCCCTACGAGCAGTACTTC. It encodes CASSPGGRYVPYEQYF. The rearrangement uses TRBV6-6 and TRBJ2-7, with D tentatively TRBD1 or TRBD2 (6 bases each). The V and J ends lost 8 bases and 2 bases respectively, with 22 bases between them. Germline V gene data show CDR1 as MNHNY and CDR2 as SVGAGI (reference sequence). The CDR3 is made up of 16 amino acids.

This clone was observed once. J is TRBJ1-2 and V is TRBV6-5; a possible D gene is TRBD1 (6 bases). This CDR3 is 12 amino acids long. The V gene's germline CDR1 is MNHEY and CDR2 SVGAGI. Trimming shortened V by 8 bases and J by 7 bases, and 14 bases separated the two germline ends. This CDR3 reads CASYRVGSGYTF. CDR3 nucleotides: TGTGCCAGCTACAGGGTTGGTTCTGGCTACACCTTC.

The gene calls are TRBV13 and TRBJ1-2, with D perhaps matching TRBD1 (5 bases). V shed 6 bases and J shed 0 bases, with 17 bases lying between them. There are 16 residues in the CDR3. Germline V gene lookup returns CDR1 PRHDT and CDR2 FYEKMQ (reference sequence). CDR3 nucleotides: TGTGCCAGCAGTTTTACCGGGACGATGGCTAACTATGGCTACACCTTC. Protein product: CASSFTGTMANYGYTF.

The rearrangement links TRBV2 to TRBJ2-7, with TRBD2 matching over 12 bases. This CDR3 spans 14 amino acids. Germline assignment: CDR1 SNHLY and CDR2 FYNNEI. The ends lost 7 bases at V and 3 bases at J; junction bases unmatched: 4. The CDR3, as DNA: TGTGCCAGCACCTTGACTAGCGGGGGCTACGAGCAGTACTTC. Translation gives CASTLTSGGYEQYF.

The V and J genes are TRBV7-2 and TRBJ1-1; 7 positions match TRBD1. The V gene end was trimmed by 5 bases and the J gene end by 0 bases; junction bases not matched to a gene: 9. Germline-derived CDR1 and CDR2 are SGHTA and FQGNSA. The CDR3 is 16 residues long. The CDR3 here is CASSPTLTGMNTEAFF. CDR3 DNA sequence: TGTGCCAGCAGCCCCACACTGACAGGGATGAACACTGAAGCTTTCTTT.

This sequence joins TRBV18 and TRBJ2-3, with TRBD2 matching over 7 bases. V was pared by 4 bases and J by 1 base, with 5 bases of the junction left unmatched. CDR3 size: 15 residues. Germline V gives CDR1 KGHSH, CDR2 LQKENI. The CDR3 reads CASSQGGGGTDTQYF. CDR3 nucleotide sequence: TGTGCCAGCTCACAGGGCGGGGGAGGCACAGATACGCAGTATTTT.

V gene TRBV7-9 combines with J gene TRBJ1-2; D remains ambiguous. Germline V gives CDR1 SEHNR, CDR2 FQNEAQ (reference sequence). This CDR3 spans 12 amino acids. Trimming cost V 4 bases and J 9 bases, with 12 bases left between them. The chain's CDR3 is CASSYGPRSYTF. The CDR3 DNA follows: TGTGCCAGCAGCTACGGACCAAGGAGCTACACCTTC. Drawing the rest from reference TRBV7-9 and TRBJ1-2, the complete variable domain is DTGVSQNPRHKITKRGQNVTFRCDPISEHNRLYWYRQTLGQGPEFLTYFQNEAQLEKSRLLSDRFSAERPKGSFSTLEIQRTEQGDSAMYLCASSYGPRSYTFGSGTRLTVV.

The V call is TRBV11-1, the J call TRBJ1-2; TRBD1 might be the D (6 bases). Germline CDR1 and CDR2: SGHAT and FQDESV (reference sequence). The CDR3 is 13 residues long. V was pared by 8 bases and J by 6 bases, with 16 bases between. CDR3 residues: CASQRSGGHGYTF. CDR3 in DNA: TGTGCCAGCCAAAGATCCGGGGGGCATGGCTACACCTTC.